This T cell receptor beta chain was obtained from a study of T cell responses to AZD1222 COVID-19 vaccine. Looked up from germline, CDR1 is MDHEN and CDR2 is SYDVKM. Trimming stripped 4 bases from V and 1 base from J, with 8 bases between. This CDR3 has 13 residues. Findings and caveats of the study: It was only after the peak T cell response that any repertoires were sampled. Spike-specific TCR breadth and depth grew following two AZD1222 doses.

Notes on this clone: The antigen remains undetermined.

Repertoires were generated with immunoSEQ multiplex PCR, while TCRdb's copy carries only in-frame clones and drops some. Of approximately 200,000 clones in the sample, approximately 87% were seen once. The gene calls are TRBV28 and TRBJ2-7; TRBD2 might be the D (5 bases). Sequencing used peripheral blood, obtained on day 0 of MenACWY control vaccination. The receptor was isolated from an adult in good health. This CDR3 is CASSSTSSYEQYF. In DNA form, the CDR3 reads TGTGCCAGCAGTTCAACTAGTTCCTACGAGCAGTACTTC.